This T cell receptor (beta chain) was captured by sequencing in a study of Ad26.COV2.S vaccination and SARS-CoV-2 variants. As for treatment: roughly 18 received Ad26.COV2.S at low or high dose, single or two shots; several received placebo; per-sample allocation not given. Specimen acquisition occurred on day 63 following the initial vaccine or placebo injection. The V end lost 4 bases, the J end lost 1 base, and 13 bases lay between the germline ends. The CDR3 consists of 15 residues. The germline CDR1 and CDR2 sequences are LGHDT and YNNKEL (reference sequence). Some clones are missing from TCRdb's copy, which holds only in-frame ones; the method was immunoSEQ multiplex PCR. In the table there are roughly 300,000 clones, about 88% of which are singletons. This clone has just one count.

The sequence was obtained from a person between 18 and 59 years old who received the Ad26.COV2.S COVID-19 vaccine or a placebo. The specimen was peripheral blood, collected in a trial of Ad26.COV2.S vaccine versus placebo. The chain combines TRBV3-1 (or the pseudogene TRBV3-2) with TRBJ1-1; D gene unclear. CDR3 DNA sequence: TGTGCCAGCAGCCCATCTCAGTTTGCGAACACTGAAGCTTTCTTT. Its protein is CASSPSQFANTEAFF.